One TCR beta chain is described in this entry. As yet, its antigen is unknown. These data originate in a study of OX40 agonist ivuxolimab in advanced cancers. Whole-study context: Patients with prior anti-PD-1, anti-PD-L1 or anti-CTLA-4 therapy were eligible; about 41% had some.

The data were produced by immunoSEQ multiplex PCR, yet TCRdb's version contains in-frame clones alone and is incomplete. The sample has about 50,000 clones, roughly three quarters seen once; the top ten hold roughly 3%. Germline CDR1 KGHSH, CDR2 LQKENI. The ends lost 8 bases at V and 6 bases at J; junction bases unmatched: 6. There are 13 residues in the CDR3. Study conclusions and caveats: Clonal expansion from baseline to week 6 occurred in both CD4+ and CD8+ T cells.

The chain carries TRBV18 and TRBJ1-1, with 10 bases that match TRBD1. The clonotype originates from an adult with an advanced solid tumor such as melanoma, head and neck, liver or kidney cancer. Sequenced here: CD4+ or CD8+ T cells sorted from blood, sampled in a trial of the OX40 agonist ivuxolimab. The CDR3 DNA sequence: TGTGCCAGCACGCGACAGGGGGCGGCTGAAGCTTTCTTT. Residues: CASTRQGAAEAFF.